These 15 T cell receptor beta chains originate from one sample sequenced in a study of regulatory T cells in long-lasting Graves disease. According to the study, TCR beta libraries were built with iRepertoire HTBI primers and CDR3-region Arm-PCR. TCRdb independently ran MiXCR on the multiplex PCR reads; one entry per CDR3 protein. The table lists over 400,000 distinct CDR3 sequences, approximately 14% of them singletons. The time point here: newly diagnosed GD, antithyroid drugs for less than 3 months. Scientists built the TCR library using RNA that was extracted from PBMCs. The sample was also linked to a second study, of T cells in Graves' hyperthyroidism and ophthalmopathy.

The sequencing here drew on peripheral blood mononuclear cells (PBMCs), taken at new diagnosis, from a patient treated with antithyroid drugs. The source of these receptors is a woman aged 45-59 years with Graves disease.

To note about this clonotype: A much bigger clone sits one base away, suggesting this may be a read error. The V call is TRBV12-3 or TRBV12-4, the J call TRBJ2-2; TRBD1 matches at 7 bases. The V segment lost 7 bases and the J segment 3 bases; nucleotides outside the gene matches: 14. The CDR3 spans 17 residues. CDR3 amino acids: CASTTRGGGFYTGELFF. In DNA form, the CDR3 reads TGTGCCAGCACCACCCGAGGGGGCGGATTTTACACCGGGGAGCTGTTTTTT.

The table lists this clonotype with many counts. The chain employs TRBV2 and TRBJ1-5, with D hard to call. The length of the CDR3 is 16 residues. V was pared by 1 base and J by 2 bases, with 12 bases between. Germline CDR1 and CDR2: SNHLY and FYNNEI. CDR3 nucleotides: TGTGCCAGCAGTGAAGGGGCAGTTCGGGGCAATCAGCCCCAGCATTTT. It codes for CASSEGAVRGNQPQHF.

CDR3 residues: CASSLELGDTGELFF. CDR3 nucleotide sequence: TGTGCCAGCAGCTTAGAGTTGGGGGACACCGGGGAGCTGTTTTTT. The V call is TRBV11-2, the J call TRBJ2-2; D could derive from TRBD1 or TRBD2 (5 bases each). Per germline, CDR1 SGHAT and CDR2 FQNNGV. Trimming removed 0 bases from V and 3 bases from J, with 8 bases in between. CDR3 length: 15 amino acids. The variable domain in full, with the rest retrieved from reference TRBV11-2 and TRBJ2-2, is EAGVAQSPRYKIIEKRQSVAFWCNPISGHATLYWYQQILGQGPKLLIQFQNNGVVDDSQLPKDRFSAERLKGVDSTLKIQPAKLEDSAVYLCASSLELGDTGELFFGEGSRLTVL.

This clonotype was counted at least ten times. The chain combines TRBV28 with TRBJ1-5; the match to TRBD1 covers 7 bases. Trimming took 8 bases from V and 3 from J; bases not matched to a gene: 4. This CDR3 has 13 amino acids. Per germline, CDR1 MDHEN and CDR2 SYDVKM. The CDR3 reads CASRGTVNQPQHF. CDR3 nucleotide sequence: TGTGCCAGCCGTGGGACAGTCAATCAGCCCCAGCATTTT.

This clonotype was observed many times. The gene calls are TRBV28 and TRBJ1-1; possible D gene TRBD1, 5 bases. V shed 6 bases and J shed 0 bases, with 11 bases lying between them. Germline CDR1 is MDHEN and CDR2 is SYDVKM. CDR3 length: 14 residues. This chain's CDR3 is CASRAGHLNTEAFF. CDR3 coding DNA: TGTGCCAGCAGGGCCGGACACCTGAACACTGAAGCTTTCTTT.

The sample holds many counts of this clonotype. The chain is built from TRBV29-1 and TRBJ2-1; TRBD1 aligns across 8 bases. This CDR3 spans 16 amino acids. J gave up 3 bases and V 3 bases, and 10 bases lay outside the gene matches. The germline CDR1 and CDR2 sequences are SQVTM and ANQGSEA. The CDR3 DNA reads TGCAGCGTTGATTGGGATACGACAGGGGTCTACAATGAGCAGTTCTTC. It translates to CSVDWDTTGVYNEQFF.

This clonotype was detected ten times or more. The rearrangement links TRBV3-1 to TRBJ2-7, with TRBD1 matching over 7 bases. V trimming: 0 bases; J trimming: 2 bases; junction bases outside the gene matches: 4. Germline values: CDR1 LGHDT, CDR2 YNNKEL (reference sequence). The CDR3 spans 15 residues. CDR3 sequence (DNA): TGTGCCAGCAGCCAAGAGACGGGGACAGCCTACGAGCAGTACTTC. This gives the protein CASSQETGTAYEQYF.

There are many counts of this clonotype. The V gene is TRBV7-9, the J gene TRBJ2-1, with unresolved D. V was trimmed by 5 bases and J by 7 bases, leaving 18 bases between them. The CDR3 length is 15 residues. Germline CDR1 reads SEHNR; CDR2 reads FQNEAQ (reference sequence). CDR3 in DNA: TGTGCCAGCAGCCACACCTTCCGGTTTGGGAATGAGCAGTTCTTC. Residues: CASSHTFRFGNEQFF.

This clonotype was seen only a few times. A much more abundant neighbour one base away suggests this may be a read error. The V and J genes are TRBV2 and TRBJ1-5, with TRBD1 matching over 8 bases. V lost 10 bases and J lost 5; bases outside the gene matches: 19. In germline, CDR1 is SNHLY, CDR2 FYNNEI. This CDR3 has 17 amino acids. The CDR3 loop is CANRDRVTGVGDQPQHF. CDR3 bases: TGTGCCAACAGGGACCGAGTGACAGGGGTTGGGGATCAGCCCCAGCATTTT.

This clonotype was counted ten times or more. CDR3: CASSQTTGANNQPQHF. CDR3 nucleotides: TGTGCCAGCAGCCAGACCACCGGGGCTAATAATCAGCCCCAGCATTTT. V gene TRBV3-1 combines with J gene TRBJ1-5; TRBD1 might be the D (5 bases). V shed 3 bases and J shed 4 bases, with 16 bases lying between them. This CDR3 comprises 16 residues. Germline assignment: CDR1 LGHDT and CDR2 YNNKEL (reference sequence).

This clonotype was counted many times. The CDR3 spells CASSLTGELFF. The CDR3 DNA reads as TGTGCCAGCAGCTTAACCGGGGAGCTGTTTTTT. This chain links TRBV27 with TRBJ2-2; D is unclear. Germline-derived CDR1 and CDR2 are MNHEY and SMNVEV (reference sequence). The CDR3 consists of 11 residues. Trimming left V 6 bases short and J 5 bases short, with 4 bases between.

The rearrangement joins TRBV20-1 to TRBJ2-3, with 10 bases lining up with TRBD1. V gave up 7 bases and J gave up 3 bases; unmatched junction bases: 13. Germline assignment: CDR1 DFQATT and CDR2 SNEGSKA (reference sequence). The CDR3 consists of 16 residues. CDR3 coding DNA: TGCAGTGTCGCACCGGGACAGGGGACCAGGACAGATACGCAGTATTTT. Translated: CSVAPGQGTRTDTQYF.

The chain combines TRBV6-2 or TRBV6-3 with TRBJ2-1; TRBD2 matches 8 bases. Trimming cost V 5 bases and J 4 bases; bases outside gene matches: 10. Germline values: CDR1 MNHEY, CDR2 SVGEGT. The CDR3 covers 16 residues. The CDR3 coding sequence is TGTGCCAGCAGTATGGAAAGCGGGAGATCGTACAATGAGCAGTTCTTC. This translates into CASSMESGRSYNEQFF.

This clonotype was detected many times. The CDR3 region is CASSLFPRRRTKYQETQYF. The CDR3 DNA reads as TGTGCCAGCAGTTTATTCCCGCGACGACGGACCAAGTACCAAGAGACCCAGTACTTC. This sequence joins TRBV28 and TRBJ2-5; D is uncertain. CDR1 and CDR2 (germline): MDHEN, SYDVKM. The CDR3 has 19 amino acids. The ends were cut back, 1 base at V and 0 bases at J, with 21 bases in the middle.

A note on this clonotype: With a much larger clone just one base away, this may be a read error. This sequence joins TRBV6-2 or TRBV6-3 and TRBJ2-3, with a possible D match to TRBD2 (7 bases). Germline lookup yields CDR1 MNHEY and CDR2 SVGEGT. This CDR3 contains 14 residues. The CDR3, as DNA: TGTACCAGCAGTTACCGGGGGGCAACAGATACGCAGTATTTT. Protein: CTSSYRGATDTQYF.